This TCR beta chain was sequenced in a study of T cell responses to AZD1222 COVID-19 vaccine. Produced via immunoSEQ multiplex PCR; TCRdb's table is partial and in-frame only. The sample carries roughly 60,000 clones, around three quarters recorded once. From germline, CDR1 is MDHEN and CDR2 SYDVKM. The CDR3 spans 12 residues. Trimming took off 5 bases at V and 5 bases at J, with 7 bases between the two ends. The material was peripheral blood, obtained 28 days after the second AZD1222 dose. The chain employs TRBV28 and TRBJ1-5; no clear D gene. The TCR comes from an adult who received the AZD1222 COVID-19 vaccine. CDR3 DNA sequence: TGTGCCAGCAGTGTCAGCTATCAGCCCCAGCATTTT. Protein: CASSVSYQPQHF.